A selection of T cell receptor beta chains follows, all from one sample in a study of blood T cell repertoires in COVID-19. The data were produced by immunoSEQ multiplex PCR, yet TCRdb's version contains in-frame clones alone and is incomplete. This table has under 350,000 clones, approximately 82% appearing once. Material for sequencing was peripheral blood. All receptors come from a man in his sixties who had recovered from COVID-19. Each CDR3 is given with its conserved first and last residue. The D gene is left open where the match is weak. Size tells how often a clone was seen (once, few, many) or the class of an expanded clone, and some rows leave it out.

>TRBV30|-|TRBJ1-4|-
CACTTAGDGDEKLFF
TGTGCCTGCACGACCGCAGGGGACGGGGATGAAAAACTGTTTTTT
>TRBV30|-|TRBJ2-3|-
CAWRRELTDTQYF
TGTGCCTGGAGGCGGGAATTGACAGATACGCAGTATTTT
>TRBV28|TRBD2|TRBJ2-1|-
CASSFPPGLADYNEQFF
TGTGCCAGCAGTTTCCCCCCGGGACTAGCAGATTACAATGAGCAGTTCTTC
>TRBV9|-|TRBJ2-2|-
CASSVDLLTGELFF
TGTGCCAGCAGCGTAGATCTCCTAACCGGGGAGCTGTTTTTT
>TRBV29-1|-|TRBJ1-2|-
CSVTDRFYGYTF
TGCAGCGTCACAGATCGGTTCTATGGCTACACCTTC
>TRBV28|-|TRBJ1-3|-
CASSLTGGSGNTIYF
TGTGCCAGCTCCCTAACCGGGGGCTCTGGAAACACCATATATTTT
>TRBV9|-|TRBJ2-7|few
CASSVGQGAYEQYF
TGTGCCAGCAGCGTAGGTCAGGGTGCTTACGAGCAGTACTTC
>TRBV3-1/TRBV3-2|-|TRBJ2-7|-
CASSQVGTGEYEQYF
TGTGCCAGCAGCCAAGTAGGGACGGGAGAATACGAGCAGTACTTC
>TRBV12-3/TRBV12-4|-|TRBJ1-2|-
CASSFGSGNGYTF
TGTGCCAGCAGTTTCGGATCAGGGAATGGCTACACCTTC
>TRBV5-4|TRBD2|TRBJ2-7|-
CASSTGLAGVNEQYF
TGTGCCAGCAGCACAGGACTAGCGGGAGTTAACGAGCAGTACTTC